This T cell receptor beta chain is drawn from a study of T cell responses to AZD1222 COVID-19 vaccine (dated by TCRdb to the early 2020s). As for the study more broadly: TCR sequencing was performed for 230 to 250 trial participants, of whom about 200 were given two doses of AZD1222 and some 26 were given two doses of MenACWY control vaccine. Enrollment into the trials was organized by age into subgroups of 18-55, 56-69 and 70-plus years, and those subgroups contained roughly 150, 30 and 60 TCR-sequenced participants, respectively. Results the study describes overall, beyond this receptor: Conclusions about previously exposed vaccinees were limited because only six AZD1222 recipients were SARS-CoV-2 seropositive at baseline. Because no day 14 peak-response samples were available, the repertoires could be characterized only after the peak T cell response. In the small 56-69-year group, the increase in depth fell short of significance, most likely because of low power. CD4 TCRs associated with the vaccine covered the entire spike protein, and the dominant responses were in regions 160-218 and 743-854. A significant rise in spike-specific TCR breadth and depth was observed after two AZD1222 doses relative to day 0 and relative to MenACWY recipients. Reportedly, close to half of the unique spike-specific TCRs recognized epitopes lying outside the regions that are mutated in the B.1.351 and B.1.1.7 variants. Most participants were white British and females outnumbered males, and the authors suggested that clonal diversity may have been underestimated.

The CDR3 regions of human TCRbeta chains were subjected to immunosequencing. Concerning the study's data processing: TCRs in the repertoires were compared against a reference library of SARS-CoV-2-specific TCRs that had been generated with the MIRA antigen-specificity platform. Breadth meant the fraction of unique TCRs that were SARS-CoV-2-associated, whereas depth meant the fraction of total T cells that were SARS-CoV-2-associated. Each spike-specific TCR was assigned to its reactive spike region and to a CD4 or CD8 class using the MIRA data. Log10-transformed breadth and depth values were compared by one-way ANOVA with Sidak's multiple comparisons tests. As stored in TCRdb, this immuneACCESS dataset retains in-frame rearrangements with V and J assigned. A fraction of the clones does not appear; measured against another copy, unresolved V genes explain less than half of the discrepancy, and the remainder lacks a known reason. The D gene and trimming were derived from the DNA, and the V and J assignments and clone size from that table. For this sample there are some 80,000 clones; around 88% appear just once. The ten largest account for 8% to 10% of the sample.

Sample time point, as interpreted from the label and publication: about 28 days (+/-7) after the second vaccine dose. Per the publication, the treatment or condition label means: meningococcal conjugate vaccine given as trial control. Vaccinee samples were obtained from the UK trials COV001 and COV002, which included a single-blind randomized controlled phase 2/3 trial of AZD1222 (ChAdOx1 nCoV-19) in healthy adults. For TCRbeta chain sequencing, PBMC samples were collected from trial participants at day 0 and at day 28 after the second dose. Turning to this clone: Its antigen specificity is not known. It has no much larger one-base neighbor in the sample; base qualities were not kept.

Sequencing used peripheral blood, obtained 28 days after the second dose of the MenACWY control vaccine. The receptor's source is an adult who received the MenACWY meningococcal vaccine as a control.

Here the CDR3 is given as CASSPGGDQPQHF. The DNA reads TGTGCCAGCAGTCCAGGAGGGGATCAGCCCCAGCATTTT. This sequence uses TRBV6-5 and TRBJ1-5, with TRBD1 tentatively as D gene (5 bases match). Including cysteine and phenylalanine, the CDR3 has 13 amino acids. CDR3 DNA only is kept here, 39 bases in frame from base 1. According to the germline V gene, CDR1 reads MNHEY and CDR2 reads SVGAGI. Between the V and J ends, shortened by 5 bases and 5 bases respectively, the junction contains 10 bases.